Following are 31 T cell receptor beta chains from one sample sequenced in a study of CD8 T cell repertoires and HIV-1 epitope variants. Method: immunoSEQ multiplex PCR; TCRdb's copy keeps in-frame clones and lacks some. The data contain 2,500 to 3,000 clones, approximately 61% of them seen just once; the ten biggest clones take up around 45%. These TCRs' antigens remain unknown. The sample consisted of cultured CD8+ T cells derived from PBMCs. The source of these receptors is a male donor with HIV.

In regard to this clone: The same CDR3 can be traced to other DNA sequences in this sample. Here the CDR3 DNA reads TGTGCCAGCAGTTTACCCGGGGGCTACACCTTC. Amino acids: CASSLPGGYTF. The chain joins TRBV28 to TRBJ1-2, with unresolved D. This CDR3 contains 11 residues. Germline V gene lookup returns CDR1 MDHEN and CDR2 SYDVKM. The V end was cut by 2 bases, the J end by 8 bases, with 6 bases between.

This clone was seen a few times. The V call is TRBV18, the J call TRBJ1-1; tentatively, D is TRBD1 (6 bases). Trimming took 6 bases from V and 1 from J, leaving 9 bases between them. Germline V gives CDR1 KGHSH, CDR2 LQKENI. The CDR3 sequence is 13 residues long. The DNA for the CDR3 is TGTGCCAGCTCCCAGACAGGGAACACTGAAGCTTTCTTT. Amino acid sequence: CASSQTGNTEAFF.

The chain uses TRBV5-6 and TRBJ2-3; no definite D call. Germline V CDR1 and CDR2: SGHDT, YYEEEE. This CDR3 region has 12 residues. V lost 4 bases to trimming and J lost 1 base, with 4 bases between them. CDR3 protein: CASSRGTDTQYF. CDR3 nucleotide sequence: TGTGCCAGCAGCAGGGGCACAGATACGCAGTATTTT.

Details on this clone: At one end the junction does not follow the germline gene, possibly because of a read error. The chain recombines TRBV7-7 with TRBJ2-7; tentative D call: TRBD1 (5 bases). The germline gives CDR1 SSHAT, CDR2 FNYEAQ (reference sequence). The CDR3 is 13 amino acids. The CDR3 is CASSLGVEYEQYF. For the CDR3, the DNA is TGTGCTAGCAGCTTAGGGGTAGAGTACGAGCAGTACTTC. Full variable domain (outside the CDR3, taken from reference TRBV7-7 and TRBJ2-7): GAGVSQSPRYKVTKRGQDVTLRCDPISSHATLYWYQQALGQGPEFLTYFNYEAQPDKSGLPSDRFSAERPEGSISTLTIQRTEQRDSAMYRCASSLGVEYEQYFGPGTRLTVT.

V usage is TRBV5-8 and J usage is TRBJ1-2; TRBD1 matches at 9 bases. In germline, CDR1 is SGHTS, CDR2 YDEGEE. Trimming at V came to 4 bases and at J to 5 bases, leaving 9 bases not matched to a gene. CDR3 size: 15 residues. In DNA, the CDR3 is TGTGCCAGCAGCCTGGGACAGGGAATTCCTTATGGCTACACCTTC. Translation gives CASSLGQGIPYGYTF.

This chain connects TRBV25-1 to TRBJ2-7; TRBD1 matches 9 bases. CDR3 length: 14 residues. CDR1 is MGHDK, CDR2 SYGVNS, per germline. The CDR3 sequence: CSHLSGTGQGEQYF. The CDR3 DNA follows: TGTTCCCATCTCTCCGGGACAGGGCAGGGCGAGCAGTACTTC.

This sequence joins TRBV14 and TRBJ1-2, with D possibly TRBD1 on 6 matching bases. The CDR3 has 13 amino acids. Looked up from germline, CDR1 is SGHDN and CDR2 is FVKESK. Trimming removed 4 bases at V and 5 bases at J, with 11 bases between. The CDR3 nucleotides are TGTGCCAGCAGCCTTCATCAGGGGTATGGCTACACCTTC. This sequence encodes CASSLHQGYGYTF. The full variable domain, its missing parts supplied by reference TRBV14 and TRBJ1-2, is EAGVTQFPSHSVIEKGQTVTLRCDPISGHDNLYWYRRVMGKEIKFLLHFVKESKQDESGMPNNRFLAERTGGTYSTLKVQPAELEDSGVYFCASSLHQGYGYTFGSGTRLTVV.

This CDR3 is CASSSLQGFYEQYF. In nucleotides, the CDR3 is TGTGCCAGCAGCTCCCTACAGGGTTTCTACGAGCAGTACTTC. The chain combines TRBV7-9 with TRBJ2-7; tentative D call: TRBD1 (6 bases). The V end lost 4 bases, the J end lost 3 bases, and 13 bases lay between the germline ends. The CDR3 has 14 amino acids. Germline CDR1 reads SEHNR; CDR2 reads FQNEAQ (reference sequence). The whole variable domain, remainder taken from reference TRBV7-9 and TRBJ2-7, is DTGVSQNPRHKITKRGQNVTFRCDPISEHNRLYWYRQTLGQGPEFLTYFQNEAQLEKSRLLSDRFSAERPKGSFSTLEIQRTEQGDSAMYLCASSSLQGFYEQYFGPGTRLTVT.

The chain has TRBV7-9 and TRBJ2-1; D perhaps matches TRBD2 (6 bases). The CDR3 spans 13 residues. V was shortened by 5 bases and J by 7 bases, with 12 bases between the two germline ends. The germline V gene encodes CDR1 SEHNR and CDR2 FQNEAQ (reference sequence). CDR3 in amino acids: CASSHGTENEQFF. In DNA, the CDR3 is TGTGCCAGCAGCCACGGGACTGAGAATGAGCAGTTCTTC.

Sample share makes this clone medium-sized. The J gene is TRBJ2-5, the V gene TRBV5-1, with 7 bases lining up with TRBD1. The V and J ends lost 4 bases and 2 bases, in that order; junction bases with no gene match: 8. CDR1 is SGHRS, CDR2 YFSETQ, per germline. The CDR3 totals 15 residues. Here the CDR3 DNA reads TGCGCCAGCAGCCCCGTTTCGGGACAGCAAGAGACCCAGTACTTC. This gives the protein CASSPVSGQQETQYF.

This rearrangement joins TRBV5-8 to TRBJ2-7; D remains unclear. Germline CDR1 is SGHTS and CDR2 is YDEGEE. V lost 1 base and J lost 3, with 8 bases in between. The CDR3 has 13 residues. The chain's CDR3 is CASSLKDDYEQYF. In DNA form, the CDR3 reads TGTGCCAGCAGCTTGAAAGACGACTACGAGCAGTACTTC. Variable domain in full (rest from reference TRBV5-8 and TRBJ2-7): EAGVTQSPTHLIKTRGQQATLRCSPISGHTSVYWYQQALGLGLQFLLWYDEGEERNRGNFPPRFSGRQFPNYSSELNVNALELEDSALYLCASSLKDDYEQYFGPGTRLTVT.

This clone was seen only a few times. This rearrangement joins TRBV29-1 to TRBJ2-1; 8 nucleotides line up with TRBD1. From germline, CDR1 is SQVTM and CDR2 ANQGSEA. V shed 3 bases, J shed 4 bases, and the junction held 5 bases outside the gene matches. The CDR3 sequence is 14 residues long. The CDR3 DNA reads TGCAGCGTTGACCACTGGGACAGGTACAATGAGCAGTTCTTC. This sequence encodes CSVDHWDRYNEQFF.

V gene TRBV9 combines with J gene TRBJ1-1; no firm D call. Germline CDR1 and CDR2: SGDLS and YYNGEE. V was cut by 3 bases and J by 0 bases, with 12 bases left in between. The CDR3 has 15 amino acids. The CDR3 loop reads CASSAGEILNTEAFF. DNA of the CDR3: TGTGCCAGCAGCGCCGGGGAGATTTTGAACACTGAAGCTTTCTTT.

The rearrangement uses TRBV27 and TRBJ1-1; tentatively, D is TRBD1 (6 bases). Trimming cost V 4 bases and J 1 base, with 19 bases left between them. The CDR3 is made up of 17 amino acids. Germline V gene data show CDR1 as MNHEY and CDR2 as SMNVEV (reference sequence). The CDR3 is CASSYLRQGPANTEAFF. The CDR3 nucleotides read TGTGCCAGCAGTTACCTGCGGCAGGGGCCTGCGAACACTGAAGCTTTCTTT.

This sequence joins TRBV5-6 and TRBJ1-4; 7 bases fit TRBD1. This CDR3 comprises 19 residues. Losses at the gene ends were 3 bases for V and 8 bases for J; bases not matched to a gene: 22. Per the germline V gene, CDR1 is SGHDT and CDR2 is YYEEEE. As DNA, the CDR3 is TGTGCCAGCAGCTCCCGGGACCCGGAACGGGACAGCGGGTGGGAAAAACTGTTTTTT. Translation: CASSSRDPERDSGWEKLFF.

CDR3: CASREDLNTEAFF. CDR3 DNA: TGTGCCAGCAGAGAAGACTTGAACACTGAAGCTTTCTTT. The chain combines TRBV5-5 with TRBJ1-1, with D unclear. Germline V gene sequence: CDR1 SGHKS, CDR2 YYEKEE (reference sequence). CDR3 length equals 13 residues. Deletions cut 5 bases from V and 0 bases from J, with 8 bases between.

The chain links TRBV4-1 to TRBJ2-7; 8 bases align to TRBD2. After removal of 1 base from V and 5 bases from J, the junction contained 1 base not matched to a gene. Germline assignment: CDR1 MGHRA and CDR2 YSYEKL. The CDR3 totals 13 residues. The CDR3 nucleotides are TGCGCCAGCAGCCAAGGGACTAGCAACGAGCAGTACTTC. Translating it yields CASSQGTSNEQYF.

The V gene is TRBV5-4, the J gene TRBJ2-5, with D unresolved. Per germline, CDR1 SGHNT and CDR2 YYREEE (reference sequence). V lost 0 bases, J lost 5 bases, and 8 bases lay in between. CDR3 length equals 13 residues. The CDR3 is CASSLAGGETQYF. The DNA for the CDR3 is TGTGCCAGCAGCTTGGCAGGTGGGGAGACCCAGTACTTC. The whole variable domain, remainder taken from reference TRBV5-4 and TRBJ2-5, is ETGVTQSPTHLIKTRGQQVTLRCSSQSGHNTVSWYQQALGQGPQFIFQYYREEENGRGNFPPRFSGLQFPNYSSELNVNALELDDSALYLCASSLAGGETQYFGPGTRLLVL.

The chain has TRBV7-9 and TRBJ2-1, with D perhaps TRBD1 (5 bases). V was cut by 4 bases and J by 2 bases, with 18 bases left in between. This CDR3 spans 17 amino acids. Per germline, CDR1 SEHNR and CDR2 FQNEAQ (reference sequence). Written as DNA, the CDR3 is TGTGCCAGCAGCTCATTAGGGCAGGGCCCTACCTACAATGAGCAGTTCTTC. Its translation: CASSSLGQGPTYNEQFF.

The chain links TRBV13 to TRBJ2-3; 9 bases are a match to TRBD2. From germline, CDR1 is PRHDT and CDR2 FYEKMQ (reference sequence). V shed 5 bases, J shed 0 bases, and the junction held 12 bases outside the gene matches. The CDR3 totals 18 residues. CDR3: CASSAGLASDTSTDTQYF. For the CDR3, the DNA is TGTGCCAGCAGCGCAGGACTAGCGAGTGACACTAGCACAGATACGCAGTATTTT.

The chain carries TRBV5-1 and TRBJ1-2; no firm D call. Germline loops: CDR1 SGHRS, CDR2 YFSETQ. CDR3 size: 14 residues. V was pared by 6 bases and J by 2 bases, with 14 bases between. The CDR3 loop is CASTSLEGNYGYTF. For the CDR3, the DNA is TGCGCCAGCACTTCCCTAGAAGGGAACTATGGCTACACCTTC. Complete variable domain (other parts from reference TRBV5-1 and TRBJ1-2): KAGVTQTPRYLIKTRGQQVTLSCSPISGHRSVSWYQQTPGQGLQFLFEYFSETQRNKGNFPGRFSGRQFSNSRSEMNVSTLELGDSALYLCASTSLEGNYGYTFGSGTRLTVV.

V usage is TRBV28 and J usage is TRBJ2-1; 10 bases line up with TRBD1. The germline V gene encodes CDR1 MDHEN and CDR2 SYDVKM. This CDR3 is 14 amino acids long. V shed 6 bases and J 7 bases; nucleotides not matched to a gene: 6. The CDR3 here is CASSPGTGVNEQFF. The CDR3 DNA sequence: TGTGCCAGCAGCCCCGGGACAGGGGTTAATGAGCAGTTCTTC.

V usage is TRBV6-5 and J usage is TRBJ1-1; 8 nucleotides match TRBD1. The V gene end was trimmed by 2 bases and the J gene end by 0 bases; junction bases not matched to a gene: 5. The CDR3 extends over 16 amino acids. The germline gives CDR1 MNHEY, CDR2 SVGAGI. The CDR3 region has the DNA TGTGCCAGCAGTTACGCGAACAGGGGGATGAACACTGAAGCTTTCTTT. It codes for CASSYANRGMNTEAFF.

This clone has more than one count but fewer than ten. The chain carries TRBV27 and TRBJ1-6, with TRBD1 identical over 8 bases. This CDR3 region has 16 residues. Germline lookup yields CDR1 MNHEY and CDR2 SMNVEV (reference sequence). With V trimmed by 6 bases and J by 5 bases, 9 bases remained unmatched. The CDR3 DNA reads as TGTGCCAGCAGCAGGACTAGCAGGGGGCATAATTCACCCCTCCACTTT. Its protein product is CASSRTSRGHNSPLHF.

This clone was counted a few times. The rearrangement links TRBV7-8 to TRBJ2-7, with TRBD2 matching 8 bases. Trimming took 1 base from V and 6 from J; bases not matched to a gene: 8. CDR3 size: 15 residues. The germline V gene encodes CDR1 SGHVS and CDR2 FQNEAQ. The CDR3 DNA reads as TGTGCCAGCAGCTTAGTCGGGAGGGCCGTGGCCGAGCAGTACTTC. Amino acids: CASSLVGRAVAEQYF.

About this clone itself: One end of the junction does not line up with germline, which may come from a read error. The chain employs TRBV7-7 and TRBJ2-5; 12 nucleotides agree with TRBD2. CDR1 and CDR2 from the germline V gene are SSHAT and FNYEAQ (reference sequence). The CDR3 totals 15 residues. CDR3 sequence reads: CASSQTSGSQETQYF. The CDR3 coding sequence is TGTGCTAGCAGTCAGACTAGCGGGAGTCAAGAGACCCAGTACTTC.

In this sample, this clone turned up once. This chain links TRBV6-1 with TRBJ2-1; possibly TRBD1 for D (6 bases). Looked up from germline, CDR1 is MNHNS and CDR2 is SASEGT. Trimming removed 4 bases at V and 8 bases at J, with 18 bases between. CDR3 length: 15 residues. CDR3 protein: CASSAEFTGMDEQFF. CDR3 coding DNA: TGTGCCAGCAGTGCTGAGTTCACAGGGATGGATGAGCAGTTCTTC.

This chain connects TRBV28 to TRBJ2-3; the D is unclear. The CDR3 length is 14 residues. CDR1 is MDHEN and CDR2 is SYDVKM in the germline V gene. The V and J ends lost 5 bases and 0 bases respectively, with 9 bases between them. CDR3 sequence (DNA): TGTGCCAGCAGTCCGGTAGTAAGCACAGATACGCAGTATTTT. Amino acid sequence: CASSPVVSTDTQYF.

The chain has TRBV25-1 and TRBJ2-7; the match to TRBD1 covers 7 bases. This CDR3 region has 17 residues. After removal of 5 bases from V and 2 bases from J, the junction contained 15 bases not matched to a gene. Looked up from germline, CDR1 is MGHDK and CDR2 is SYGVNS. CDR3 DNA sequence: TGTGCCAGCAGTCCGACCGTAGGATTGGGACAGCCCTACGAGCAGTACTTC. Protein sequence: CASSPTVGLGQPYEQYF.

This chain links TRBV5-1 with TRBJ1-1; 8 bases are shared with TRBD1. This CDR3 region has 13 residues. The germline CDR1 and CDR2 sequences are SGHRS and YFSETQ. V lost 4 bases and J lost 5; bases outside the gene matches: 4. The CDR3 loop is CASSGQGGTEAFF. Here the CDR3 DNA reads TGCGCCAGCAGCGGACAGGGTGGGACTGAAGCTTTCTTT. The variable domain in full, completed from reference TRBV5-1 and TRBJ1-1, reads KAGVTQTPRYLIKTRGQQVTLSCSPISGHRSVSWYQQTPGQGLQFLFEYFSETQRNKGNFPGRFSGRQFSNSRSEMNVSTLELGDSALYLCASSGQGGTEAFFGQGTRLTVV.

J is TRBJ1-5 and V is TRBV2; D is ambiguous. Germline V lookup: CDR1 SNHLY, CDR2 FYNNEI. There are 12 residues in the CDR3. The V gene lost 0 bases and the J gene lost 6 bases, with 3 bases spanning the gap. CDR3 nucleotide sequence: TGTGCCAGCAGTGAAGCGGGTCAGCCCCAGCATTTT. Its protein product is CASSEAGQPQHF.